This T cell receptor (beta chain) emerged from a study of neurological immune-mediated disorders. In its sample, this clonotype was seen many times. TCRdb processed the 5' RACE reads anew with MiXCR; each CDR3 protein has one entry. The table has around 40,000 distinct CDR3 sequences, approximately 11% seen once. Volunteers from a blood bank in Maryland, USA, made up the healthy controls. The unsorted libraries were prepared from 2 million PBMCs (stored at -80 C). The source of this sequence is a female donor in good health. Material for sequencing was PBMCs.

CDR3 DNA: TGTGCCAGCTGTTCCGGCAGGGCAACTAACTATGGCTACACCTTC. It specifies CASCSGRATNYGYTF. V is TRBV6-6 and J is TRBJ1-2, with D possibly being TRBD1 (5 bases). V gave up 8 bases and J gave up 0 bases, with 16 bases separating them. Germline V gives CDR1 MNHNY, CDR2 SVGAGI (reference sequence). The CDR3 totals 15 residues.